Below are 5 T cell receptor beta chains sequenced from a single sample in a study of blood T cells in healthy people across ages. Primers used in a second PCR of about 6 to 12 cycles were a sample-barcoded 5' primer and a J-beta primer mix. TCRdb ran MiXCR on the 5' RACE reads and lists one entry per CDR3 protein. In the table there are about a million distinct CDR3 sequences, roughly 50% of which are singletons. Material: blood. All receptors derive from a woman in her sixties in good health.

The CDR3 spells CASSQERRDYEQYF. The CDR3 coding sequence is TGTGCCAGCAGCCAAGAAAGGAGGGATTACGAGCAGTACTTC. J is TRBJ2-7 and V is TRBV14; tentative D call: TRBD2 (6 bases). The CDR3 sequence is 14 residues long. V lost 0 bases and J 4 bases, leaving 10 bases between the germline ends. The germline V gene has CDR1 SGHDN and CDR2 FVKESK.

This clonotype showed up just a few times. The chain couples TRBV4-1 to TRBJ2-7, with 12 bases fitting TRBD2. Germline lookup yields CDR1 MGHRA and CDR2 YSYEKL. The CDR3 runs to 17 residues. V dropped 1 base and J dropped 0; count of bases not matched to a gene: 4. The CDR3 spells CASSQGGLAGSSYEQYF. The CDR3 DNA follows: TGCGCCAGCAGCCAAGGAGGACTAGCGGGGAGCTCCTACGAGCAGTACTTC.

This clonotype was observed a few times. This chain links TRBV11-3 with TRBJ2-5; perhaps TRBD1 as D (6 bases). The CDR3 has 15 residues. The germline CDR1 and CDR2 sequences are SGHNT and YENEEA. Trimming took off 1 base at V and 4 bases at J, with 13 bases between the two ends. The CDR3 DNA is TGTGCCAGCAGCTTAGGAGGGCAGGGGCGAGAGACCCAGTACTTC. Translating gives CASSLGGQGRETQYF. Using reference TRBV11-3 and TRBJ2-5 for the parts outside the CDR3, the full variable domain is EAGVVQSPRYKIIEKKQPVAFWCNPISGHNTLYWYLQNLGQGPELLIRYENEEAVDDSQLPKDRFSAERLKGVDSTLKIQPAELGDSAVYLCASSLGGQGRETQYFGPGTRLLVL.

This clonotype was picked up a small number of times. This chain connects TRBV3-1 to TRBJ2-1, with 7 bases lining up with TRBD2. Trimming at V came to 8 bases and at J to 9 bases, leaving 4 bases not matched to a gene. The CDR3 contains 11 residues. Germline V gene sequence: CDR1 LGHDT, CDR2 YNNKEL (reference sequence). The chain's CDR3 is CASGRAGEQFF. CDR3 nucleotides: TGTGCCAGCGGGAGGGCCGGTGAGCAGTTCTTC.

V usage is TRBV12-3 or TRBV12-4 and J usage is TRBJ1-5, with D unclear. Trimming removed 2 bases at V and 2 bases at J, with 7 bases between. CDR3 size: 14 residues. The CDR3 loop reads CASSLILGNQPQHF. The CDR3 coding sequence is TGTGCCAGCAGTTTAATATTAGGCAATCAGCCCCAGCATTTT.